The 18 T cell receptor beta chains given below trace back to one sample, sequenced in a study of beta chain features in type 1 diabetes. The sequenced template was cDNA made from the entire isolated RNA. Assay used: immunoSEQ multiplex PCR; TCRdb lists only in-frame clones, some missing. This sample has roughly 260,000 clones, with approximately 10% found just once. General study results and limits: Among patients with Type 1 diabetes, TCRB CDR3s were moderately but significantly shorter in every one of the four CD4+ subsets.

These receptors lack a known antigen. Input material: naive CD4+ T cells from blood. The origin of the receptors is a man aged 30 to 39 with type 1 diabetes.

The chain joins TRBV4-2 to TRBJ2-3; 11 nucleotides match TRBD2. Trimming at V came to 7 bases and at J to 0 bases, leaving 12 bases not matched to a gene. CDR3 length: 18 amino acids. The germline V gene encodes CDR1 LGHNA and CDR2 YNFKEQ. The CDR3 sequence is CASTLASGGISSTDTQYF. CDR3 sequence (DNA): TGTGCCAGCACCCTAGCTAGCGGGGGGATCAGTAGCACAGATACGCAGTATTTT.

This clone was counted between two and nine times. This chain links TRBV25-1 with TRBJ2-7, with TRBD1 matching 9 bases. The V segment lost 3 bases and the J segment 7 bases; nucleotides outside the gene matches: 7. The CDR3 covers 14 residues. CDR1 is MGHDK and CDR2 is SYGVNS in the germline V gene. CDR3 in DNA: TGTGCCAGCAGTGACGGGACAGGGAAAAGGGAGCAGTACTTC. This sequence encodes CASSDGTGKREQYF.

The chain carries TRBV11-1 and TRBJ2-7, with D possibly TRBD1 on 5 matching bases. The V gene lost 4 bases and the J gene lost 6 bases, with 13 bases spanning the gap. CDR1 SGHAT and CDR2 FQDESV come from the germline V gene (reference sequence). The CDR3 runs to 13 residues. CDR3: CASSSIQGGEQYF. CDR3 coding DNA: TGTGCCAGCAGCTCCATCCAGGGTGGCGAGCAGTACTTC.

This clone was seen a few times. This sequence joins TRBV27 and TRBJ2-6; D may be TRBD1 (6 bases). This CDR3 comprises 14 residues. Germline assignment: CDR1 MNHEY and CDR2 SMNVEV (reference sequence). The V end was cut by 9 bases, the J end by 4 bases, with 13 bases between. Written as DNA, the CDR3 is TGTGCCAGTGCAGGGGTTTACGGGGCCAACGTCCTGACTTTC. The encoded protein is CASAGVYGANVLTF.

This clone was counted between two and nine times. The chain carries TRBV9 and TRBJ2-1; TRBD2 is a possible D gene (6 bases). Germline lookup yields CDR1 SGDLS and CDR2 YYNGEE. V was shortened by 2 bases and J by 3 bases, with 9 bases between the two germline ends. The CDR3 runs to 14 residues. CDR3 sequence: CASSVLANYNEQFF. The DNA of the CDR3 is TGTGCCAGCAGCGTTCTAGCGAACTACAATGAGCAGTTCTTC.

This clone was found a few times. This chain joins TRBV7-9 and TRBJ2-4; 7 bases match TRBD2. The germline CDR1 and CDR2 sequences are SEHNR and FQNEAQ (reference sequence). CDR3 size: 13 residues. V trimming: 3 bases; J trimming: 5 bases; junction bases outside the gene matches: 1. CDR3 bases: TGTGCCAGCAGCTTTGGGGGGGAAAACATTCAGTACTTC. Its translation: CASSFGGENIQYF.

The chain recombines TRBV19 with TRBJ2-5; D is possibly TRBD2 (6 bases). The germline V gene encodes CDR1 LNHDA and CDR2 SQIVND (reference sequence). Trimming took 6 bases from V and 5 from J, leaving 13 bases between them. The length of the CDR3 is 13 residues. The CDR3 is CASSPEGRETQYF. CDR3 DNA sequence: TGTGCCAGTAGCCCGGAGGGCCGGGAGACCCAGTACTTC.

This clone was recorded a few times. The chain employs TRBV7-8 and TRBJ2-3; TRBD1 is a possible D gene (5 bases). This CDR3 region has 15 residues. V was pared by 4 bases and J by 1 base, with 12 bases between. Germline CDR1 reads SGHVS; CDR2 reads FQNEAQ. The CDR3 region has the DNA TGTGCCAGCAGCTACATCAGGGATGGCACAGATACGCAGTATTTT. It yields the protein CASSYIRDGTDTQYF.

J is TRBJ2-1 and V is TRBV27; D gene uncertain. The CDR3 contains 15 residues. Trimming took off 10 bases at V and 0 bases at J, with 16 bases between the two ends. Germline CDR1 MNHEY, CDR2 SMNVEV (reference sequence). The CDR3: CATCPLGFSYNEQFF. The CDR3 bases are TGTGCCACCTGCCCCCTCGGTTTCTCCTACAATGAGCAGTTCTTC.

The chain employs TRBV7-3 and TRBJ2-1; possibly TRBD1 for D (5 bases). Germline V lookup: CDR1 SGHTA, CDR2 FQGTGA. CDR3 length: 14 residues. Deletions cut 4 bases from V and 5 bases from J, with 12 bases between. CDR3 DNA: TGTGCCAGCAGCTCCACCCCCAGGGACAATGAGCAGTTCTTC. It is translated as CASSSTPRDNEQFF.

On this clone itself: Other DNA sequences in this sample translate to the same CDR3. The chain is built from TRBV7-3 and TRBJ2-3, with 7 bases identical to TRBD2. V gave up 5 bases and J gave up 4 bases; unmatched junction bases: 3. Germline CDR1 is SGHTA and CDR2 is FQGTGA. This CDR3 has 13 residues. CDR3 sequence reads: CASSLRGADTQYF. CDR3 coding DNA: TGTGCCAGCAGCCTCCGGGGGGCAGATACGCAGTATTTT.

The chain recombines TRBV5-1 with TRBJ2-1; 8 nucleotides line up with TRBD2. Germline assignment: CDR1 SGHRS and CDR2 YFSETQ. V gave up 2 bases and J gave up 7 bases; unmatched junction bases: 8. This CDR3 is built from 15 residues. CDR3 DNA sequence: TGCGCCAGCAGCTTAATTAGCGGGGTAAAGAATGAGCAGTTCTTC. It specifies CASSLISGVKNEQFF.

This clone was detected a few times. CDR3 in amino acids: CASMRQGLYTGELFF. CDR3 nucleotide sequence: TGTGCCAGCATGCGGCAGGGACTTTACACCGGGGAGCTGTTTTTT. This sequence joins TRBV2 and TRBJ2-2; D perhaps matches TRBD2 (6 bases). This CDR3 comprises 15 residues. The germline V and J ends were trimmed by 7 bases and 3 bases, with 15 bases remaining between them. Germline CDR1 SNHLY, CDR2 FYNNEI.

The chain employs TRBV7-9 and TRBJ1-4; D unresolved. Looked up from germline, CDR1 is SEHNR and CDR2 is FQNEAQ (reference sequence). The length of the CDR3 is 13 residues. Trimming took off 3 bases at V and 10 bases at J, with 12 bases between the two ends. CDR3 nucleotides: TGTGCCAGCAGCTTGCTCGGGGAAGCAAAACTGTTTTTT. Its protein is CASSLLGEAKLFF.

The rearrangement uses TRBV11-2 and TRBJ2-2; no clear D gene. The V and J ends lost 7 bases and 5 bases respectively, with 11 bases between them. Germline V gene sequence: CDR1 SGHAT, CDR2 FQNNGV. CDR3 length: 13 amino acids. As DNA, the CDR3 is TGTGCCAGCACCGAGTTGGTGACCGGGGAGCTGTTTTTT. It codes for CASTELVTGELFF.

As concerns this clone: This same CDR3 is encoded by further DNA sequences in the sample. The chain has TRBV7-2 and TRBJ2-5, with 10 bases identical to TRBD2. Looked up from germline, CDR1 is SGHTA and CDR2 is FQGNSA. This CDR3 has 15 residues. The trim removed 2 bases at V and 2 bases at J, leaving 2 bases unmatched. CDR3 bases: TGTGCCAGCAGCTTAAGTAGCGGGGGGCAAGAGACCCAGTACTTC. It is translated as CASSLSSGGQETQYF.

This chain connects TRBV15 to TRBJ2-7; 9 nucleotides align to TRBD1. Germline values: CDR1 LNHNV, CDR2 YYDKDF (reference sequence). The CDR3 has 14 amino acids. The J segment lost 0 bases and the V segment lost 3 bases, leaving 0 bases of the junction unmatched. The CDR3 spells CATSRTGGSYEQYF. CDR3 bases: TGTGCCACCAGCAGGACAGGGGGCTCCTACGAGCAGTACTTC.

The chain joins TRBV2 to TRBJ2-1, with D hard to call. The ends were cut back, 6 bases at V and 4 bases at J, with 4 bases in the middle. The CDR3 sequence is 11 residues long. Germline V lookup: CDR1 SNHLY, CDR2 FYNNEI. The CDR3 here is CASRQYNEQFF. CDR3 sequence (DNA): TGTGCCAGCAGACAGTACAATGAGCAGTTCTTC.